This T cell receptor (beta chain) was documented in a study of cytomegalovirus exposure and HLA in healthy donors. This clone was recorded a few times. Its antigen is unidentified. PCR primers comprised 60 Vbeta and 13 Jbeta primers. Generated by immunoSEQ multiplex PCR, the TCRdb table keeps only in-frame clones and is missing some. This repertoire shows approximately 92,000 clones, under 85% found once; its top ten account for under 8%. The study's findings and limits: The likely origin of a cluster of highly shared sequence variants was a sequencing artifact. A later analysis found that most CMV-associated TCR beta chains appeared HLA-restricted.

Germline CDR1 SGHTA, CDR2 FQGNSA. The ends lost 4 bases at V and 6 bases at J; junction bases unmatched: 14. This CDR3 region has 17 residues. Sequencing was performed on PBMCs. The genes are TRBV7-2 and TRBJ2-3, with 9 nucleotides matching TRBD2. This TCR was recovered from a man between 45 and 60 years old in good health and CMV-seropositive. The chain's CDR3 is CASSSLVVAGGTDTQYF. The CDR3 coding sequence is TGTGCCAGCAGCTCCCTGGTAGTGGCGGGGGGGACGGATACGCAGTATTTT. Using reference TRBV7-2 and TRBJ2-3 for the parts outside the CDR3, the full variable domain is GAGVSQSPSNKVTEKGKDVELRCDPISGHTALYWYRQSLGQGLEFLIYFQGNSAPDKSGLPSDRFSAERTGGSVSTLTIQRTQQEDSAVYLCASSSLVVAGGTDTQYFGPGTRLTVL.